The clone carrying this T cell receptor beta chain was seen a handful of times. Its specificity is not known. In germline, CDR1 is DFQATT, CDR2 SNEGSKA (reference sequence). V was shortened by 1 base and J by 1 base, with 8 bases between the two germline ends. The CDR3 is made up of 14 amino acids. Preparation of the TCRbeta library used unique molecular identifiers. TCRdb re-called the PCR reads with MiXCR, one entry per CDR3 protein. The table shows fewer than 550,000 distinct CDR3 sequences, with about an eighth occurring only once. These data originate in a study of T-cell reconstitution after alpha-beta-depleted transplantation in children. Overall study results and limits: It was reported that alpha-beta T cells came from several hundred expanded graft clones (about two months after transplant). Some patients owed their high day-60 TCRbeta diversity to surviving recipient T cells and thymic progenitors. A year post-transplant, T-cell counts and diversity derived mostly from newly produced T cells.

This specimen was PBMCs, mostly from graft donor cells, taken 180 days after TCRalphabeta/CD19-depleted stem cell transplant. The receptor was derived from a female patient between 2 and 15 years old who had a stem cell transplant for aplastic anemia, so the T cells may come from the graft donor. The chain has TRBV20-1 and TRBJ2-1; D is uncertain. CDR3 sequence reads: CSARVHKSYNEQFF. The CDR3 DNA sequence: TGCAGTGCTAGAGTGCACAAATCCTACAATGAGCAGTTCTTC.